The present TCR beta chain was sequenced within a study of T cell changes during pregnancy in multiple sclerosis. The table came from immunoSEQ multiplex PCR; TCRdb's copy has only in-frame clones and leaves some out. In the table there are more than 35,000 clones, around 89% of which are singletons. The receptor was isolated from a female donor in good health, enrolled as a control in a pregnancy study. Specimen: CD8+ T cells from peripheral blood mononuclear cells, collected after pregnancy.

As DNA, the CDR3 is TGTGCCACCAGCAGAGGGGGGGATGAGCACACCTTC. Translated, it gives CATSRGGDEHTF. The chain is built from TRBV15 and TRBJ1-2, with D perhaps matching TRBD1 (5 bases). V dropped 1 base and J dropped 12 bases, with 12 bases sitting between them. CDR3 length: 12 residues. Germline CDR1 LNHNV, CDR2 YYDKDF (reference sequence).